These T cell receptor beta chains were read from a single sample in a study of cytotoxic CD8 clonotypes in ibrutinib-treated CLL. The protocol was immunoSEQ multiplex PCR, while the TCRdb copy is restricted to in-frame clones and leaves out a portion. The sample consists of 250,000 to 350,000 clones, 65% to 85% of them appearing once. The sample consisted of PBMCs, taken at disease progression, from a patient treated with ibrutinib. Receptors originate from a human donor with chronic lymphocytic leukemia. Both conserved end residues are part of each CDR3. Each record gives: clone size, D gene, V gene, J gene, CDR3 DNA, CDR3 protein. A D gene is named only where the DNA matches it firmly. A clone size is listed for some rows: how often the clone was seen (once, few, many), or a class if it is expanded.

>-|-|TRBV7-9|TRBJ1-6
TGTGCCAGCAGCTCCGCGCAGGGGTTTTATAATTCACCCCTCCACTTT
CASSSAQGFYNSPLHF
>-|-|TRBV7-2|TRBJ2-7
TGTGCCAGCAGCTTAATTTATGGCCCCAAGACCTTC
CASSLIYGPKTF
>-|-|TRBV7-2|TRBJ2-7
TGTGCCAGCAGACGGATCAGCTCCTACGAGCAGTACTTC
CASRRISSYEQYF
>once|-|TRBV19|TRBJ1-4
TGTGCCAGTAGTACCCCCGGGGAATTCCTTGAAAAACTGTTTTTT
CASSTPGEFLEKLFF
>-|-|TRBV18|TRBJ1-1
TGTGCCAGCTCACCATTAAGACGGGCGAACACTGAAGCTTTCTTT
CASSPLRRANTEAFF
>-|-|TRBV7-9|TRBJ2-2
TGTGCCAGCAGCTTAGTACGGGGGCCGTCCGGGGAGCTGTTTTTT
CASSLVRGPSGELFF
>-|-|TRBV4-1|TRBJ1-2
TGCGCCAGCAGGCAAATCCCCCTCCGGGACAACTATGGCTACACCTTC
CASRQIPLRDNYGYTF
>-|TRBD1|TRBV7-9|TRBJ2-7
TGTGCCAGCAGCTGGGGCCTGACAGGGCCCTACGAGCAGTACTTC
CASSWGLTGPYEQYF
>many|-|TRBV11-2|TRBJ2-5
TGTGCCAGCAGCCAGGGCGGCGAGACCCAGTACTTC
CASSQGGETQYF
>-|TRBD1|TRBV6-8|TRBJ2-5
TGTGCCAGCAGTCATGGAGGACAGGGCCAAGAGACCCAGTACTTC
CASSHGGQGQETQYF
>-|-|TRBV11-2|TRBJ1-2
TGTGCCAGCAGTCGCCCAGGGGACCGCACTAACTATGGCTACACCTTC
CASSRPGDRTNYGYTF
>-|TRBD1|TRBV5-1|TRBJ1-1
TGCGCCAGCCATACAGGGGGCGAAATCGGCCGGCTGAACACTGAAGCTTTCTTT
CASHTGGEIGRLNTEAFF
>-|-|TRBV27|TRBJ1-6
TGTGCCAGCAGTTTTTCGGGGGATTTGTCGCCCCTCCACTTT
CASSFSGDLSPLHF
>-|-|TRBV11-2|TRBJ2-3
TGTGCCAGCAGCTTGGATGGGGGTGACACAGATACGCAGTATTTT
CASSLDGGDTDTQYF
>-|TRBD1|TRBV5-1|TRBJ2-7
TGCGCCAGCCGGGGACAGATCTACGAGCAGTACTTC
CASRGQIYEQYF
>-|TRBD2|TRBV2|TRBJ2-1
TGTGCCAGCAGTGGAGCGGGAGGTGGGGAGCAGTTCTTC
CASSGAGGGEQFF
>-|-|TRBV5-4|TRBJ2-7
TGTGCCAGCAGTACAGGGCTAGGGTCCTACGAGCAGTACTTC
CASSTGLGSYEQYF
>-|-|TRBV5-6|TRBJ2-7
TGTGCCAGCAGCTTTCCCCGCGGGGGCAGACCCTACGAGCAGTACTTC
CASSFPRGGRPYEQYF
>-|-|TRBV10-3|TRBJ2-3
TGTGCCATCAGTAGCGACGGGTTTTATACGCAGTATTTT
CAISSDGFYTQYF
>-|TRBD1|TRBV30|TRBJ1-1
TGTGCCTGGAGTAACGAGGGGGCCATTGAAGCTTTCTTT
CAWSNEGAIEAFF
>once|-|TRBV9|TRBJ2-7
TGTGCCAGCAGCGTAGGCATTAACTCCTACGAGCAGTACTTC
CASSVGINSYEQYF
>-|-|TRBV29-1|TRBJ1-1
TGCAGCGTGATGACCTGGGGGGCTTTCTTT
CSVMTWGAFF
>-|TRBD1|TRBV30|TRBJ1-4
TGTGCCTGGACGGCAGGGGGAAACGGGGTTGAAAAACTGTTTTTT
CAWTAGGNGVEKLFF
>-|-|TRBV19|TRBJ2-5
TGTGCCAGTAGCGTCGGAATCACAGAGACCCAGTACTTC
CASSVGITETQYF
>-|-|TRBV27|TRBJ2-1
TGTGCCAGCAGTTTTGCGGGGATGGATGAGCAGTTCTTC
CASSFAGMDEQFF
>-|TRBD1|TRBV7-2|TRBJ1-1
TGTGCCAGCAGCCCTTTGGACAGGGTGAACACTGAAGCTTTCTTT
CASSPLDRVNTEAFF
>-|TRBD1|TRBV6-5|TRBJ1-1
TGTGCCAGCGGTAAGGGACAGGGAGGAAGGGCTTTCTTT
CASGKGQGGRAFF
>-|-|TRBV29-1|TRBJ1-4
TGCAGCGTTGAAGATCTAAGGGAACTCAATGAAAAACTGTTTTTT
CSVEDLRELNEKLFF
>-|TRBD2|TRBV10-2|TRBJ2-1
TGCGCCAGCATGGGGACTAGCGGCCACAATGAGCAGTTCTTC
CASMGTSGHNEQFF
>-|-|TRBV4-1|TRBJ1-5
TGCGCCAGCAGCCAAATAGGGGGGGTGAAGGATCAGCCCCAGCATTTT
CASSQIGGVKDQPQHF
>-|TRBD2|TRBV28|TRBJ2-2
TGTGCCAGCGGTCCGACGGTACTAGCGGGAGCCACCGGGGAGCTGTTTTTT
CASGPTVLAGATGELFF
>-|TRBD1|TRBV18|TRBJ2-5
TGTGCCAGCTCATCAAAGGAGGTTTCCGGGACAGGGGCTCCCCAAGAGACCCAGTACTTC
CASSSKEVSGTGAPQETQYF
>-|-|TRBV7-9|TRBJ1-2
TGTGCCAGCAGCCTACTGGGGGGACTTCCTAACTATGGCTACACCTTC
CASSLLGGLPNYGYTF
>-|TRBD2|TRBV18|TRBJ2-1
TGTGCCAGCTCACCTCGGCTAGCGGACTACAATGAGCAGTTCTTC
CASSPRLADYNEQFF
>once|TRBD2|TRBV18|TRBJ2-3
TGTGCCAGCTCACCAATTCGGGTTAGCGGGATTCCAGATACGCAGTATTTT
CASSPIRVSGIPDTQYF
>once|TRBD1|TRBV9|TRBJ1-2
TGTGCCAGCAGCGCGGGACAGGGGGCGCCTGGCTACACCTTC
CASSAGQGAPGYTF
>-|TRBD2|TRBV11-2|TRBJ2-5
TGTGCCAGCAGCCCGGTTAGCGGGACCCTAGAGGGCCAGTACTTC
CASSPVSGTLEGQYF
>-|-|TRBV10-3|TRBJ1-1
TGTGCCGCCGCAGGGGCCAGGGACACTGAAGCTTTCTTT
CAAAGARDTEAFF
>once|-|TRBV4-1|TRBJ2-5
TGCGCCAGCAGCCAAGCCGCCTTGGGGCAGGCGGAGTACCAAGAGACCCAGTACTTC
CASSQAALGQAEYQETQYF
>few|TRBD2|TRBV7-8|TRBJ2-3
TGTGCCAGCAGCACTCGGACTAGCGGCGTTAGCACAGATACGCAGTATTTT
CASSTRTSGVSTDTQYF
>-|-|TRBV2|TRBJ1-2
TGTGCCAGCAGTGAAACGTCAGACAGGAGAAACTATGGCTACACCTTC
CASSETSDRRNYGYTF
>-|-|TRBV15|TRBJ1-3
TGTGCCACCAGCTGGGGGGGCACCGGCGGAAACACCATATATTTT
CATSWGGTGGNTIYF
>-|-|TRBV10-3|TRBJ2-2
TGTGCCATCAGTGAGTTGACCACCGGGGAGCTGTTTTTT
CAISELTTGELFF
>few|TRBD1|TRBV19|TRBJ1-2
TGTGCCAGTAGGATAGGACAGGGCTATGGCTACACCTTC
CASRIGQGYGYTF
>-|-|TRBV27|TRBJ2-7
TGTGCCAGCAGTTTATCGGAGCAGGGCTACGAGCAGTACTTC
CASSLSEQGYEQYF
>-|TRBD2|TRBV5-1|TRBJ2-1
TGCGCCAGCAGCACCGGGACTAGCGGGAGGTTTGAGCAGTTCTTC
CASSTGTSGRFEQFF